The subject of this entry is one T cell receptor beta chain. Sequenced by immunoSEQ multiplex PCR; TCRdb stores in-frame clones only, minus some. This sample carries 95,000 or so clones, 70% to 85% of them seen once, and the ten largest clones take 24%. The data are from a study of blood T cell repertoires in COVID-19. Study information: Some COVID-19 samples were acute and others convalescent; all came from the United States, Italy and Spain.

The CDR3 has 17 amino acids. The germline V gene encodes CDR1 KGHSH and CDR2 LQKENI. V trimming: 1 base; J trimming: 6 bases; junction bases outside the gene matches: 11. The sequence was obtained from a human donor in a cohort sampled during active COVID-19. Sequences were obtained from peripheral blood. The V call is TRBV18, the J call TRBJ2-2; 7 bases align to TRBD2. In DNA form, the CDR3 reads TGTGCCAGCTCACCACGACTTATGGCGGGAGAATCCGGGGAGCTGTTTTTT. Encoded protein: CASSPRLMAGESGELFF.